This T cell receptor beta chain appears in the sequencing data of a study of spatial heterogeneity in lung cancer. The study's findings and limits: It was found that expanded intratumoral alpha and beta TCR counts tracked tumor mutation counts.

There are 14 residues in the CDR3. Germline V lookup: CDR1 MNHEY, CDR2 SVGAGI. Trimming left V 5 bases short and J 1 base short, with 10 bases between. Relative to its sample, this clonotype is medium-sized (0.01 to 0.1%). Its antigen is undetermined. The time point is: sample taken at primary tumor resection. Samples were obtained from approximately 76 donors, all untreated early-stage non-small cell lung cancer patients. TCRdb re-called the 5' RACE reads through MiXCR, storing one row per CDR3 protein. The repertoire holds about 6,000 distinct CDR3 sequences, 13% to 15% seen once, with roughly 10% in the top ten.

This clonotype was sampled from a male donor with early-stage non-small cell lung cancer. The chain combines TRBV6-5 with TRBJ2-3, with unresolved D. Material: lung tumor tissue, obtained at surgery. The CDR3 nucleotides are TGTGCCAGCAGTCCGGACCACCGCACAGATACGCAGTATTTT. It yields the protein CASSPDHRTDTQYF.